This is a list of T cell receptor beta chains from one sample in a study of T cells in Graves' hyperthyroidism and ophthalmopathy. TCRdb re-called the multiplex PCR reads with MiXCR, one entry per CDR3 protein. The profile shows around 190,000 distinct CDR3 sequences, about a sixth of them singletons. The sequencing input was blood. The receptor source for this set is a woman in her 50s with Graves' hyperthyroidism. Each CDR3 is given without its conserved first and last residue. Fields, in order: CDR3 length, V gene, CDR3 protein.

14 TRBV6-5 ASSSRDRGSNQPQH
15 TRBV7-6 ASSSPRGREGGREQF
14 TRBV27 ASSRRTGGTSYEQY
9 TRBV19 ASGKEYEQY
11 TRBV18 ASSPNPADTQY
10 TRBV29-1 SAGQGAYEQY
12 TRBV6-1 ASSATVENYGYT
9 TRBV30 AWSIVNEQY
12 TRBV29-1 SAELSGRMETQY
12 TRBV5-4 ASGPSLEHTEAF
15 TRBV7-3 ASSQPQSRGDSLKQY
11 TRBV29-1 SVEGQEGTEAF
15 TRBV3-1 ASSQGGGGRYGDEQF
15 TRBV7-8 ASSLAEGGDMLTEAF
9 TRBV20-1 SARGQETQY
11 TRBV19 AAGTTFTDTQY
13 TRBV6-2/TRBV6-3 ASSLIAGGDYEQY
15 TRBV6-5 ASGYVGEYSGANVLT
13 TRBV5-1 ASSPGGVSNQPQH
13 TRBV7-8 ASSSFRQGIGEQY
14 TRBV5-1 ASSLSSGRFQETQY
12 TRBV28 ASNPGGGGQPQH
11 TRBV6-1 ASMGSSWNEQF
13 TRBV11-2 ASSHPVGGVHGYT
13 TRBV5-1 ASSFQGATNEKLF
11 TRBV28 ASSKGGYTEAF
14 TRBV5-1 ASSWGGYSQYNEQF
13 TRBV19 ASSSGELSYNEQF
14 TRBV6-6 ASSYSSRGPAYEQY
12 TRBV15 ATSRPGTIDEQY
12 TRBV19 ASSKGRGQGEQF
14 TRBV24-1 ATSAQGRLSTDTQY
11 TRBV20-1 SASRRAADTQY
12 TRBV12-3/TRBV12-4 ASSLLLVGDEQY
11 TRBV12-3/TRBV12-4 ASSFSPNYGYT
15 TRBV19 ASRLRGATGDSYEQY
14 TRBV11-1 ASSLDNGRLNTEAF
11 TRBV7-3 ASSIDRGATQY
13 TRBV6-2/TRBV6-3 ASSYFGPATDTQY